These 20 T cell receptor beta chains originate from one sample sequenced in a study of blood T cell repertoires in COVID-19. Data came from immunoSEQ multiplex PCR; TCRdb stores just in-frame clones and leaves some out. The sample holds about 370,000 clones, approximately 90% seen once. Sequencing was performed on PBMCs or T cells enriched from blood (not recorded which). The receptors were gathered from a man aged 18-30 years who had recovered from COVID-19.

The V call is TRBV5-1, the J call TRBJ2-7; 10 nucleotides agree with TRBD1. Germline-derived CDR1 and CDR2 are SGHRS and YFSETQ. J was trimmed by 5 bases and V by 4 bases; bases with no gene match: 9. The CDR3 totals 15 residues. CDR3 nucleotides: TGCGCCAGCAGCGAGTTCGGGACAGGGGCGCACGAGCAGTACTTC. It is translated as CASSEFGTGAHEQYF.

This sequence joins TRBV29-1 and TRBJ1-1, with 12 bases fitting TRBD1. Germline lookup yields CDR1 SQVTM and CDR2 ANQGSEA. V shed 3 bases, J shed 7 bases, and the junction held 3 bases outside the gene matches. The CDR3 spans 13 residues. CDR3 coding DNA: TGCAGCGTTGAGGGACAGGGGGCTATTGAAGCTTTCTTT. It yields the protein CSVEGQGAIEAFF.

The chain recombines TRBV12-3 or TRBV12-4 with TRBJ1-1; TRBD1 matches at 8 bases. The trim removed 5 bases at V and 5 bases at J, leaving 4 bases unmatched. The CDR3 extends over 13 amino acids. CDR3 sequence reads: CASSPRGLTEAFF. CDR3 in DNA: TGTGCCAGCAGTCCCAGGGGGCTTACTGAAGCTTTCTTT.

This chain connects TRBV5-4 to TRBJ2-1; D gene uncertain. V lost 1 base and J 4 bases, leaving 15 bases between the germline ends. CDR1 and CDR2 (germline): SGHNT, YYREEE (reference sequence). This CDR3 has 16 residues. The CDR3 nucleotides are TGTGCCAGCAGCTTGTCCCCTATCGGTAATTACAATGAGCAGTTCTTC. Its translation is CASSLSPIGNYNEQFF.

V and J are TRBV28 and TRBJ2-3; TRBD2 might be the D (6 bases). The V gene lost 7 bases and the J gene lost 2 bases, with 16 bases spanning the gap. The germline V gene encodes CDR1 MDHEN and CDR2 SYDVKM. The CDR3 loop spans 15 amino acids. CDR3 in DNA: TGTGCCAGCATGGACGCGGGGAGTCCCACAGATACGCAGTATTTT. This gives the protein CASMDAGSPTDTQYF.

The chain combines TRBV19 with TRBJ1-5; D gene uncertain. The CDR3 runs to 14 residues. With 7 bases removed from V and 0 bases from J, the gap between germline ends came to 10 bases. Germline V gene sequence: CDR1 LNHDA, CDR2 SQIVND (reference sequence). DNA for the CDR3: TGTGCCAGTATGACAACCGCTAGCAATCAGCCCCAGCATTTT. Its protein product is CASMTTASNQPQHF.

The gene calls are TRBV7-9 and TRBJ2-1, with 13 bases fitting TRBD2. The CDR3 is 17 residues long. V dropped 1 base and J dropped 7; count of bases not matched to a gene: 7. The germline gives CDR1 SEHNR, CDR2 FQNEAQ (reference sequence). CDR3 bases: TGTGCCAGCAGCTTAGGGACTAGCGGGAGAAGGGGTAATGAGCAGTTCTTC. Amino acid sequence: CASSLGTSGRRGNEQFF. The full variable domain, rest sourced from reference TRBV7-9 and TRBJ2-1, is DTGVSQNPRHKITKRGQNVTFRCDPISEHNRLYWYRQTLGQGPEFLTYFQNEAQLEKSRLLSDRFSAERPKGSFSTLEIQRTEQGDSAMYLCASSLGTSGRRGNEQFFGPGTRLTVL.

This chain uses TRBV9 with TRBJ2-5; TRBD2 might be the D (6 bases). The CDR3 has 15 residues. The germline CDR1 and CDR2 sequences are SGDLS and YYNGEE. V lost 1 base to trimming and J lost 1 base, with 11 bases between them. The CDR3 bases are TGTGCCAGCAGCGTATCCGGGGGACCCCAAGAGACCCAGTACTTC. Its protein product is CASSVSGGPQETQYF.

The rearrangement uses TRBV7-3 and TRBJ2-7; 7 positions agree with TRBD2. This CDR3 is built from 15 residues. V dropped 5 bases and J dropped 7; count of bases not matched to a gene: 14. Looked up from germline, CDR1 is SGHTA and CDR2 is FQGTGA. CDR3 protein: CASSTQQAGEGEQYF. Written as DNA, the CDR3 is TGTGCCAGCAGCACCCAGCAGGCGGGAGAAGGGGAGCAGTACTTC.

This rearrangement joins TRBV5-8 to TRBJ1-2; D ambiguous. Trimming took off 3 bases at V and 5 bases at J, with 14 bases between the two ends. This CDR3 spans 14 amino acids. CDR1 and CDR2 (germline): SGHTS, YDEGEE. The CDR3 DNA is TGTGCCAGCAGCTCCCTCCGGGGAGAATATGGCTACACCTTC. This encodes CASSSLRGEYGYTF.

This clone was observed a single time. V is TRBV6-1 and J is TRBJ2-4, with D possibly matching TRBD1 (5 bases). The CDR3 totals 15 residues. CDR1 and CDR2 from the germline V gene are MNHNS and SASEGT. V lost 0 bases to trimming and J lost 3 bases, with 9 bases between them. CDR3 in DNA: TGTGCCAGCAGTGAAGCGCTAGGGGTCAAAAACATTCAGTACTTC. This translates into CASSEALGVKNIQYF.

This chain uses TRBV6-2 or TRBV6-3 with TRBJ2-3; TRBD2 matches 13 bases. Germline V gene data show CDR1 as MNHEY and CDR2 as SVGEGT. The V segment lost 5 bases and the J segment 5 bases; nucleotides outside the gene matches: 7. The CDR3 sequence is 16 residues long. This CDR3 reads CASSSRTSGSIDTQYF. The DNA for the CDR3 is TGTGCCAGCAGTAGCCGGACTAGCGGGAGTATAGATACGCAGTATTTT.

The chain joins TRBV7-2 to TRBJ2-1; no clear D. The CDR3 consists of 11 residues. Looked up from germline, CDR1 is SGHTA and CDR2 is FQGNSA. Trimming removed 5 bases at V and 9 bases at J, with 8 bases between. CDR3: CASSNYREQFF. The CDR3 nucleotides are TGTGCCAGCAGCAACTACCGTGAGCAGTTCTTC. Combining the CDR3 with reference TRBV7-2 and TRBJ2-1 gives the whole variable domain GAGVSQSPSNKVTEKGKDVELRCDPISGHTALYWYRQSLGQGLEFLIYFQGNSAPDKSGLPSDRFSAERTGGSVSTLTIQRTQQEDSAVYLCASSNYREQFFGPGTRLTVL.

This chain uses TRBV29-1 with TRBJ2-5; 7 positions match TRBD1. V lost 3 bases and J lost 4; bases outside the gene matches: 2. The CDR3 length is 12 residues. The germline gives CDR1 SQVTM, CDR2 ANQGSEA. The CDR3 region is CSVDSGGETQYF. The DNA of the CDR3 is TGCAGCGTTGATTCAGGGGGAGAGACCCAGTACTTC.

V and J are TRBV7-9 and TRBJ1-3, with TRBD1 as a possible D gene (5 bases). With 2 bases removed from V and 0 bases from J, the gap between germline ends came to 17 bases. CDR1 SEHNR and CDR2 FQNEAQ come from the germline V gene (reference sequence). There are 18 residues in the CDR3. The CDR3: CASSLIGRGLFSGNTIYF. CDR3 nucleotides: TGTGCCAGCAGCTTAATTGGAAGGGGACTTTTCTCTGGAAACACCATATATTTT. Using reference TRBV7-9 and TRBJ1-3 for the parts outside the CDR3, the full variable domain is DTGVSQNPRHKITKRGQNVTFRCDPISEHNRLYWYRQTLGQGPEFLTYFQNEAQLEKSRLLSDRFSAERPKGSFSTLEIQRTEQGDSAMYLCASSLIGRGLFSGNTIYFGEGSWLTVV.

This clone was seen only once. The CDR3 DNA reads as TGTGCCAGCAGCTTAAGTGCGGGGCACGGTTCCGGGGAGCTGTTTTTT. This sequence encodes CASSLSAGHGSGELFF. The rearrangement uses TRBV7-3 and TRBJ2-2, with D tentatively TRBD2 (6 bases). The CDR3 totals 16 residues. The V gene lost 1 base and the J gene lost 6 bases, with 15 bases spanning the gap. Germline assignment: CDR1 SGHTA and CDR2 FQGTGA.

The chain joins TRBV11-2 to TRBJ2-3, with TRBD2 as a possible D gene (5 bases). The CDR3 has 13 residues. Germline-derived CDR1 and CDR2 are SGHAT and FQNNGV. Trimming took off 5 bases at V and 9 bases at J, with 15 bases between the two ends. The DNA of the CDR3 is TGTGCCAGCAGCCCCCTAACGGGGTTAACGCAGTATTTT. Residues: CASSPLTGLTQYF. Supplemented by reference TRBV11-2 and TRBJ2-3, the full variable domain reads EAGVAQSPRYKIIEKRQSVAFWCNPISGHATLYWYQQILGQGPKLLIQFQNNGVVDDSQLPKDRFSAERLKGVDSTLKIQPAKLEDSAVYLCASSPLTGLTQYFGPGTRLTVL.

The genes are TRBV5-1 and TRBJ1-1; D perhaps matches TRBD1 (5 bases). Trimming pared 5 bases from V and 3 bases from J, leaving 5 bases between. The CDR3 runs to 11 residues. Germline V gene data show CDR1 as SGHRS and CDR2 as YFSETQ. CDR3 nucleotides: TGCGCCAGCAGAGGGGACACTGAAGCTTTCTTT. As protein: CASRGDTEAFF. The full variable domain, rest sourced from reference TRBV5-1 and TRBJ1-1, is KAGVTQTPRYLIKTRGQQVTLSCSPISGHRSVSWYQQTPGQGLQFLFEYFSETQRNKGNFPGRFSGRQFSNSRSEMNVSTLELGDSALYLCASRGDTEAFFGQGTRLTVV.

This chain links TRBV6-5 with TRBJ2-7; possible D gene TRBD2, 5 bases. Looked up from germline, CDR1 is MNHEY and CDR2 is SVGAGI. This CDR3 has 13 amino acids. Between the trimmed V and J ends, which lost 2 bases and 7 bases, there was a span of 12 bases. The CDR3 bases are TGTGCCAGCAGTTACGGTGAGGGCTCGGAGCAGTACTTC. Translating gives CASSYGEGSEQYF.

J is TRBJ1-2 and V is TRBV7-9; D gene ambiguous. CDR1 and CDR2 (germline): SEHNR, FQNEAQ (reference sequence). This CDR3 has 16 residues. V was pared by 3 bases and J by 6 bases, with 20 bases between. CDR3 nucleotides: TGTGCCAGCAGCTTTAGACGGAGTAGGACTCTTAATGGCTACACCTTC. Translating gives CASSFRRSRTLNGYTF.